These 8 T cell receptor beta chains came from one sample sequenced in a study of T cell clonality in common variable immunodeficiency. TCRdb keeps only in-frame clones here, not all; method: immunoSEQ multiplex PCR. This sample has about 28,000 clones, each found more than once. Sequencing used peripheral blood mononuclear cells. The receptors originated from a person aged 18-70 years in good health.

This clone was seen many times. The read ends 3 residues before the CDR3 terminus; that terminus is restored from the germline J gene. V usage is TRBV20-1 and J usage is TRBJ1-1; maybe TRBD1 (6 bases). V was shortened by 8 bases and J by 5 bases, with 18 bases between the two germline ends. This CDR3 region has 13 residues. CDR1 and CDR2 from the germline V gene are DFQATT and SNEGSKA (reference sequence). CDR3 sequence: CSYPGEGGTEAFF. The sequenced CDR3 bases are TGCAGTTATCCGGGGGAGGGGGGGACTGAA.

In this sample, this clone turned up many times. Coverage ceases 3 residues before the CDR3 finishes, and the germline J gene fills in the end. The rearrangement links TRBV5-1 to TRBJ1-6, with 11 positions matching TRBD1. CDR3 length: 20 residues. CDR1 is SGHRS, CDR2 YFSETQ, per germline. After removal of 1 base from V and 0 bases from J, the junction contained 9 bases not matched to a gene. CDR3 DNA, as far as it was read: TGCGCCAGCAGCTTGCGGACAGGGGGCGAGAAGAGCTCCTATAATTCACCC. It is translated as CASSLRTGGEKSSYNSP. The CDR3 in full is CASSLRTGGEKSSYNSPLHF.

This clone was seen at least ten times. The CDR3 reads CASSQKTGGIDEQYF. Incomplete CDR3 DNA: TGTGCCAGCTCGCAGAAGACAGGGGGCATCGACGAG. The chain recombines TRBV18 with TRBJ2-7, with 10 positions matching TRBD1. The read falls 3 residues short of the CDR3 end, and the missing part is taken from the germline J gene. V gave up 6 bases and J gave up 5 bases; unmatched junction bases: 10. Germline CDR1 reads KGHSH; CDR2 reads LQKENI. The CDR3 totals 15 residues.

This clone was counted at least ten times. The read ends 3 residues early relative to the CDR3; the germline J gene fills the gap. The chain is built from TRBV5-5 and TRBJ1-1; a possible D gene is TRBD1 (5 bases). The CDR3 is 15 residues long. Per germline, CDR1 SGHKS and CDR2 YYEKEE (reference sequence). Trimming took 2 bases from V and 7 from J, leaving 18 bases between them. The CDR3 sequence: CASSLTQASYSEAFF. The sequenced CDR3 bases are TGTGCCAGCAGCTTAACACAGGCTTCCTATAGTGAA. The full variable domain, completed using reference TRBV5-5 and TRBJ1-1, is DAGVTQSPTHLIKTRGQQVTLRCSPISGHKSVSWYQQVLGQGPQFIFQYYEKEERGRGNFPDRFSARQFPNYSSELNVNALLLGDSALYLCASSLTQASYSEAFFGQGTRLTVV.

Comments on this clone: Read data end 3 residues before the CDR3 end; the end is taken from the germline J gene. The chain is built from TRBV7-8 and TRBJ1-6; TRBD1 matches at 8 bases. CDR1 and CDR2 (germline): SGHVS, FQNEAQ. This CDR3 region has 14 residues. Trimming took 3 bases from V and 7 from J; bases not matched to a gene: 2. Partial CDR3 DNA: TGTGCCAGCAGCTTCAACAGGGGGAATTCACCC. Translated, it gives CASSFNRGNSP. The entire CDR3 sequence reads CASSFNRGNSPLHF. The variable domain in full, completed from reference TRBV7-8 and TRBJ1-6, reads GAGVSQSPRYKVAKRGQDVALRCDPISGHVSLFWYQQALGQGPEFLTYFQNEAQLDKSGLPSDRFFAERPEGSVSTLKIQRTQQEDSAVYLCASSFNRGNSPLHFGNGTRLTVT.

On this clone itself: Read coverage stops 3 residues before the CDR3 terminus; the germline J gene supplies the remainder. This sequence joins TRBV10-2 and TRBJ2-7, with a weak D call TRBD1 (5 bases). The length of the CDR3 is 12 residues. Deletions cut 5 bases from V and 3 bases from J, with 8 bases between. The germline V gene has CDR1 WSHSY and CDR2 SAAADI. The sequenced CDR3 bases are TGCGCCAGCAGTAGGGGATTCTACGAG. Amino acid sequence: CASSRGFYE. In full, the CDR3 is CASSRGFYEQYF.

This clone was counted at least ten times. The CDR3 is cut off 3 residues early in the read; its end comes from the germline J gene. The V gene is TRBV5-1, the J gene TRBJ2-7, with D perhaps matching TRBD1 (6 bases). The germline CDR1 and CDR2 sequences are SGHRS and YFSETQ. The CDR3 runs to 16 residues. Trimming shortened V by 4 bases and J by 2 bases, and 19 bases separated the two germline ends. This CDR3 is CASSINRDLFTYEQYF. The sequenced CDR3 bases are TGCGCCAGCAGCATAAACAGGGATCTGTTTACCTACGAG.

This clone was picked up a small number of times. The read ends 3 residues early relative to the CDR3; the germline J gene fills the gap. J is TRBJ2-3 and V is TRBV5-5; tentatively, D is TRBD1 (6 bases). Trimming shortened V by 3 bases and J by 1 base, and 9 bases separated the two germline ends. From germline, CDR1 is SGHKS and CDR2 YYEKEE (reference sequence). This CDR3 has 14 amino acids. CDR3 DNA, as far as it was read: TGTGCCAGCAGCTCCGAGGGGGGCACAGATACG. Translated: CASSSEGGTDT. The full CDR3 reads CASSSEGGTDTQYF.